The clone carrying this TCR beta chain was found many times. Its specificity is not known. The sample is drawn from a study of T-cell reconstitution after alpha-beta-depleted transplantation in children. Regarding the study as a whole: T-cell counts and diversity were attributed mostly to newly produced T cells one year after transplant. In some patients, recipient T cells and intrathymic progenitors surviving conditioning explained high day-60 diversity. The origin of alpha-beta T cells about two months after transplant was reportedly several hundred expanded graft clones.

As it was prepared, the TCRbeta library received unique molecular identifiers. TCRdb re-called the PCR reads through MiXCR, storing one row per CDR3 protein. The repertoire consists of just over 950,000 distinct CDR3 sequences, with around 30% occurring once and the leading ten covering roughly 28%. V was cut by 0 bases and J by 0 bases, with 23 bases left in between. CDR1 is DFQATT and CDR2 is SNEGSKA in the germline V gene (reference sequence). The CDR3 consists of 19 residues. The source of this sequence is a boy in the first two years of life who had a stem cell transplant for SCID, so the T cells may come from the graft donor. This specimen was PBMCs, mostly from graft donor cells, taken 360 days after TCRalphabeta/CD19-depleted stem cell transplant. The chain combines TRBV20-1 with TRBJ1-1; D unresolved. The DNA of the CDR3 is TGCAGTGCTAGAGATCTCAGGTTTGGGCCCAGCGCCATGAACACTGAAGCTTTCTTT. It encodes CSARDLRFGPSAMNTEAFF.